What follows are 19 T cell receptor beta chains derived from one specimen sequenced in a study of T cell changes during pregnancy in multiple sclerosis. The method was immunoSEQ multiplex PCR; TCRdb's version includes in-frame clones alone and lacks a portion of them. Among roughly 45,000 clones, 75% to 90% were seen once, and the ten largest hold 4% to 5%. This specimen consisted of peripheral blood, obtained in the second trimester of pregnancy. These receptors were collected from a female donor in good health, enrolled as a control in a pregnancy study.

The V call is TRBV10-1, the J call TRBJ1-1; weak D call: TRBD1 (5 bases). Trimming took off 10 bases at V and 4 bases at J, with 16 bases between the two ends. This CDR3 has 13 residues. The germline V gene encodes CDR1 WNHNN and CDR2 SYGVQD (reference sequence). The CDR3 DNA is TGCGCCACCCGGGCAGGGAGGGGCACTGAAGCTTTCTTT. This sequence encodes CATRAGRGTEAFF.

V and J are TRBV15 and TRBJ1-5, with 7 nucleotides matching TRBD1. The CDR3 length is 17 residues. V lost 2 bases to trimming and J lost 2 bases; unmatched junction nucleotides: 9. CDR1 is LNHNV, CDR2 YYDKDF, per germline (reference sequence). The CDR3 nucleotides read TGTGCCACCAGCAGATCACCCGGACAGGCCCGCAATCAGCCCCAGCATTTT. Amino acid sequence: CATSRSPGQARNQPQHF.

V gene TRBV30 combines with J gene TRBJ1-2; D possibly corresponds to TRBD1 (5 bases). The V end was cut by 4 bases, the J end by 4 bases, with 10 bases between. CDR3 length: 12 amino acids. CDR1 is GTSNPN, CDR2 SVGIG, per germline (reference sequence). The CDR3 DNA is TGTGCCTGGAAAGGCCAGGGCTATGGCTACACCTTC. This encodes CAWKGQGYGYTF. Full variable domain (remainder filled in from reference TRBV30 and TRBJ1-2): SQTIHQWPATLVQPVGSPLSLECTVEGTSNPNLYWYRQAAGRGLQLLFYSVGIGQISSEVPQNLSASRPQDRQFILSSKKLLLSDSGFYLCAWKGQGYGYTFGSGTRLTVV.

This sequence joins TRBV11-2 and TRBJ1-2; perhaps TRBD1 as D (5 bases). Germline CDR1 reads SGHAT; CDR2 reads FQNNGV. This CDR3 comprises 16 residues. V was trimmed by 1 base and J by 0 bases, leaving 12 bases between them. CDR3: CASSLGLGGTNYGYTF. In DNA form, the CDR3 reads TGTGCCAGCAGCTTAGGTCTGGGGGGTACTAACTATGGCTACACCTTC.

V gene TRBV29-1 combines with J gene TRBJ1-3; D perhaps matches TRBD1 (5 bases). This CDR3 spans 11 amino acids. Per the germline V gene, CDR1 is SQVTM and CDR2 is ANQGSEA. V shed 7 bases and J shed 9 bases, with 13 bases lying between them. This chain's CDR3 is CSGKTVSTIYF. The DNA of the CDR3 is TGCAGCGGTAAGACAGTGAGCACCATATATTTT.

The V gene is TRBV27, the J gene TRBJ1-2; possible D gene TRBD1, 6 bases. The CDR3 is 16 residues long. In germline, CDR1 is MNHEY, CDR2 SMNVEV (reference sequence). V gave up 11 bases and J gave up 4 bases, with 26 bases separating them. The CDR3 reads CAGRRGRGPGPYGYTF. The CDR3 DNA sequence: TGTGCCGGCCGACGGGGCAGGGGCCCAGGTCCCTATGGCTACACCTTC.

In this sample, this clone turned up a few times. The chain employs TRBV2 and TRBJ1-5, with 10 bases aligning to TRBD1. V was clipped by 5 bases and J by 5 bases; unmatched bases: 6. Germline CDR1 SNHLY, CDR2 FYNNEI. The CDR3 has 15 amino acids. In DNA form, the CDR3 reads TGTGCCAGCAGTCGGCTCGGGACAGGGGATCAGCCCCAGCATTTT. Its protein product is CASSRLGTGDQPQHF. Variable domain in full (rest from reference TRBV2 and TRBJ1-5): EPEVTQTPSHQVTQMGQEVILRCVPISNHLYFYWYRQILGQKVEFLVSFYNNEISEKSEIFDDQFSVERPDGSNFTLKIRSTKLEDSAMYFCASSRLGTGDQPQHFGDGTRLSIL.

DNA for the CDR3: TGTGCCATCAGTGAGGACAGTAAAGGGTCTGGCTACACCTTC. Translating gives CAISEDSKGSGYTF. The rearrangement links TRBV10-3 to TRBJ1-2; maybe TRBD1 (5 bases). V was shortened by 2 bases and J by 7 bases, with 14 bases between the two germline ends. The CDR3 loop spans 14 amino acids. Germline assignment: CDR1 ENHRY and CDR2 SYGVKD.

The rearrangement uses TRBV9 and TRBJ1-2, with TRBD1 matching over 8 bases. This CDR3 contains 14 residues. CDR1 SGDLS and CDR2 YYNGEE come from the germline V gene. Trimming took 4 bases from V and 7 from J; bases not matched to a gene: 9. For the CDR3, the DNA is TGTGCCAGCAGCCCTGGGCAGGGGGCTGTTGGCTACACCTTC. Translation gives CASSPGQGAVGYTF.

The genes are TRBV6-6 and TRBJ2-2, with TRBD1 as a possible D gene (5 bases). From germline, CDR1 is MNHNY and CDR2 SVGAGI (reference sequence). CDR3 length: 13 residues. Trimming took off 7 bases at V and 4 bases at J, with 10 bases between the two ends. The CDR3 is CASNKGATGELFF. The CDR3 nucleotides read TGTGCCAGCAACAAAGGGGCCACCGGGGAGCTGTTTTTT.

This chain connects TRBV10-3 to TRBJ1-1; D is perhaps TRBD1 (5 bases). Germline CDR1 ENHRY, CDR2 SYGVKD. Trimming removed 0 bases from V and 3 bases from J, with 8 bases in between. There are 14 residues in the CDR3. DNA of the CDR3: TGTGCCATCAGTGAGTCGCCAGGGTACACTGAAGCTTTCTTT. It translates to CAISESPGYTEAFF.

J is TRBJ1-1 and V is TRBV2; no reliable D call. The CDR3 is made up of 11 amino acids. In germline, CDR1 is SNHLY, CDR2 FYNNEI. Trimming removed 4 bases at V and 6 bases at J, with 6 bases between. The CDR3 here is CASSVNAEAFF. In nucleotides, the CDR3 is TGTGCCAGCAGTGTTAATGCTGAAGCTTTCTTT.

The V gene is TRBV25-1, the J gene TRBJ2-7; no firm D call. CDR1 is MGHDK and CDR2 is SYGVNS in the germline V gene. Trimming stripped 1 base from V and 4 bases from J, with 11 bases between. The CDR3 has 14 amino acids. CDR3 sequence reads: CASSESGRSYEQYF. The CDR3 coding sequence is TGTGCCAGCAGTGAATCGGGTAGAAGTTACGAGCAGTACTTC.

This sequence joins TRBV19 and TRBJ2-1, with 10 bases matching TRBD2. This CDR3 contains 15 residues. J lost 6 bases, V lost 8 bases, and 10 bases had no gene match. Germline V gene sequence: CDR1 LNHDA, CDR2 SQIVND (reference sequence). CDR3 nucleotides: TGTGCCAGTGGGGGGTTAGCGGGGGGTTCCAATGAGCAGTTCTTC. This translates into CASGGLAGGSNEQFF.

This chain uses TRBV27 with TRBJ2-3, with D possibly being TRBD1 (6 bases). The CDR3 is made up of 14 amino acids. Germline CDR1 is MNHEY and CDR2 is SMNVEV (reference sequence). Trimming took 2 bases from V and 2 from J, leaving 8 bases between them. CDR3 sequence: CASSLRDNTDTQYF. CDR3 DNA: TGTGCCAGCAGTTTACGGGACAACACAGATACGCAGTATTTT.

This clone was counted only a few times. V is TRBV4-1 and J is TRBJ1-2; D not certain. The CDR3 runs to 14 residues. The V gene's germline CDR1 is MGHRA and CDR2 YSYEKL. Trimming took off 0 bases at V and 4 bases at J, with 9 bases between the two ends. CDR3 region: CASSQDEGSYGYTF. CDR3 in DNA: TGCGCCAGCAGCCAAGATGAGGGCAGCTATGGCTACACCTTC.

This clone has just a few counts. The chain joins TRBV30 to TRBJ1-5; 9 bases line up with TRBD1. Germline-derived CDR1 and CDR2 are GTSNPN and SVGIG (reference sequence). V was clipped by 0 bases and J by 7 bases; unmatched bases: 7. This CDR3 spans 15 amino acids. The CDR3: CAWSVTGTGGQPQHF. In DNA form, the CDR3 reads TGTGCCTGGAGTGTAACGGGAACAGGGGGCCAGCCCCAGCATTTT.

This chain joins TRBV2 and TRBJ2-7; 7 positions match TRBD2. The germline V gene has CDR1 SNHLY and CDR2 FYNNEI. J lost 0 bases, V lost 4 bases, and 9 bases had no gene match. This CDR3 is built from 16 residues. The CDR3 sequence is CASSGPSGSHSYEQYF. Written as DNA, the CDR3 is TGTGCCAGCAGTGGCCCTAGCGGAAGTCACTCCTACGAGCAGTACTTC.

The rearrangement links TRBV19 to TRBJ1-2; a possible D gene is TRBD1 (5 bases). Between the trimmed V and J ends, which lost 3 bases and 1 base, there was a span of 6 bases. The CDR3 covers 13 residues. Germline-derived CDR1 and CDR2 are LNHDA and SQIVND (reference sequence). The CDR3 sequence is CASSIDSNYGYTF. In nucleotides, the CDR3 is TGTGCCAGTAGTATCGACAGTAACTATGGCTACACCTTC.